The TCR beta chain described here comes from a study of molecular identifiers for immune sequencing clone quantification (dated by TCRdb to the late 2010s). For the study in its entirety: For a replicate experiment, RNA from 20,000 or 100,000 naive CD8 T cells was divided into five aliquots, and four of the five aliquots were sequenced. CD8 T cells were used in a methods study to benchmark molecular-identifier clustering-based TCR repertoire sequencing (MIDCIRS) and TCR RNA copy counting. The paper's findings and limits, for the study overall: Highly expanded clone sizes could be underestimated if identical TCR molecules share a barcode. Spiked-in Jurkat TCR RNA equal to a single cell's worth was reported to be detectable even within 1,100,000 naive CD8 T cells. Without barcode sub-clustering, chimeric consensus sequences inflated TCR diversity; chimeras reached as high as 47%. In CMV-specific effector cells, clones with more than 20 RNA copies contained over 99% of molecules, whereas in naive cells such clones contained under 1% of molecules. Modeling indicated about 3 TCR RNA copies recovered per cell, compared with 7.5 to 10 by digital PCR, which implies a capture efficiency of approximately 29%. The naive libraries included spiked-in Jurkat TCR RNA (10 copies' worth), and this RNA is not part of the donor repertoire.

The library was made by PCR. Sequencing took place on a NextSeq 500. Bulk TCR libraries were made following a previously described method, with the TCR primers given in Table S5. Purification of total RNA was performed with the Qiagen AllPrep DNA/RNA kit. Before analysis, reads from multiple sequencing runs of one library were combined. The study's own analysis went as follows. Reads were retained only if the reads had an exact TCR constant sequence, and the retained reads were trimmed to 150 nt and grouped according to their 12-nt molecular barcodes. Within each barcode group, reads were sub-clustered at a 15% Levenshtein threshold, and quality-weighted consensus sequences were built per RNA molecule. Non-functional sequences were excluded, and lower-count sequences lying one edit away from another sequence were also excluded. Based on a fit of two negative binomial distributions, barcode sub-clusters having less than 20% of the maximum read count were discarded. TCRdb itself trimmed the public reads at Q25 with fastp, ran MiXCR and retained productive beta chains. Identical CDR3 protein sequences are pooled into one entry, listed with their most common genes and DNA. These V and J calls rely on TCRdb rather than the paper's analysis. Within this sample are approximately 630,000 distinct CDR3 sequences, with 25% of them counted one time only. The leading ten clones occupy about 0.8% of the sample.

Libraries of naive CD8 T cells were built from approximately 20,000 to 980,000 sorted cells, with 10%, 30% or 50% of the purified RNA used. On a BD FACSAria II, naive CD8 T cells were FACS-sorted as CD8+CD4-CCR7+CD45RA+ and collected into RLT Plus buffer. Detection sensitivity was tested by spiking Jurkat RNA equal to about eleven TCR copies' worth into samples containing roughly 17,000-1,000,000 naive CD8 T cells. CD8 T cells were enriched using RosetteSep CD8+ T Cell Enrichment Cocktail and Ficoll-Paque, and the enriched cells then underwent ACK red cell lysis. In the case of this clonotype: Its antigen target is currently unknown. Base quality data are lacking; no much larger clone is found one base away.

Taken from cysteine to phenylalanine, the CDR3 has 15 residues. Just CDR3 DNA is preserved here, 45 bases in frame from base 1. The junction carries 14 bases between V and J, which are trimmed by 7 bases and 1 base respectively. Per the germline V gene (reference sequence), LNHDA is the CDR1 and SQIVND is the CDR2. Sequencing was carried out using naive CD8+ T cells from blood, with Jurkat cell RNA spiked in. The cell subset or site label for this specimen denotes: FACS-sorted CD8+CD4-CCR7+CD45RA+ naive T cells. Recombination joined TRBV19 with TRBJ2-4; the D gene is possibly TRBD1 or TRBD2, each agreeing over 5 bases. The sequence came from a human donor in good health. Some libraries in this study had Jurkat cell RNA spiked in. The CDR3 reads CASISPGPAKNIQYF. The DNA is TGTGCCAGTATTTCCCCGGGGCCCGCCAAAAACATTCAGTACTTC.